This is a list of T cell receptor beta chains from one sample in a study of CD8+CD57+ T cells in acquired aplastic anemia. TCRdb independently ran MiXCR on the reads; one entry per CDR3 protein. The sample consists of under 250,000 distinct CDR3 sequences, around 43% of them appearing once. The specimen sequenced was sorted CD4+, CD8+, or CD8+CD57+ T cells (not recorded which) from PBMCs. The receptors derive from a human donor with aplastic anemia. The CDR3 runs from the conserved cysteine through the conserved F or W. The D gene is left open where the match is weak. The listing skips clone size in some rows; elsewhere it reads once, few, many or a size class.

CDR3 protein | CDR3 DNA | V gene | CDR3 length | J gene | clone size | D gene
CASSSQVRTEAFF | TGTGCCAGCAGCTCACAGGTGCGGACTGAAGCTTTCTTT | TRBV7-2 | 13 | TRBJ1-1 | . | .
CASSVSGSTSSYNEQFF | TGTGCCAGCAGCGTCAGCGGGTCCACCAGCTCCTACAATGAGCAGTTCTTC | TRBV9 | 17 | TRBJ2-1 | many | .
CASSPGRRKDEHF | TGTGCCAGCAGTCCGGGACGGCGGAAGGACGAGCATTTT | TRBV28 | 13 | TRBJ1-5 | . | .
CASSLGPAGGGNEQFF | TGTGCCAGCAGCTTAGGTCCAGCGGGGGGGGGCAATGAGCAGTTCTTC | TRBV7-2 | 16 | TRBJ2-1 | . | TRBD2
CASSPLGQAVIENQPQHF | TGTGCCAGCAGCCCCCTCGGACAGGCTGTTATAGAGAATCAGCCCCAGCATTTT | TRBV7-6 | 18 | TRBJ1-5 | many | TRBD1
CAITSGRAGEQFF | TGTGCCATCACCAGCGGGAGGGCCGGTGAGCAGTTCTTC | TRBV10-3 | 13 | TRBJ2-1 | . | TRBD2
CASSLKVSSSVTSGANVLTF | TGTGCCAGCAGCTTAAAGGTGTCCAGTAGCGTTACATCTGGGGCCAACGTCCTGACTTTC | TRBV7-3 | 20 | TRBJ2-6 | . | .
CASSLGQERGYTF | TGCGCCAGCAGCTTGGGACAAGAACGTGGCTACACCTTC | TRBV5-1 | 13 | TRBJ1-2 | . | .
CTSVPAVSQTYEQYF | . | TRBV19 | 15 | TRBJ2-7 | . | .
CASSLEDLAGVGEQFF | TGTGCCAGCAGTTTAGAAGACCTAGCGGGAGTCGGTGAGCAGTTCTTC | TRBV12-3/TRBV12-4 | 16 | TRBJ2-1 | many | TRBD2
CASSLGRTGPSSYEQYF | TGTGCCAGCAGCTTAGGGCGGACGGGGCCAAGCTCCTACGAGCAGTACTTC | TRBV7-9 | 17 | TRBJ2-7 | many | .
CASAGIDSYEQYF | TGTGCCAGCGCAGGGATTGACTCCTACGAGCAGTACTTC | TRBV19 | 13 | TRBJ2-7 | many | .
CASTGLAGDEQFF | TGTGCCAGCACCGGACTAGCGGGAGACGAGCAGTTCTTC | TRBV27 | 13 | TRBJ2-1 | many | TRBD2
CATSSLAGGSYNEQFF | TGTGCCACCAGCAGCTTAGCGGGAGGGTCCTACAATGAGCAGTTCTTC | TRBV15 | 16 | TRBJ2-1 | . | TRBD2
CASAGTPNEKLFF | TGTGCCAGCGCCGGGACACCTAATGAAAAACTGTTTTTT | TRBV27 | 13 | TRBJ1-4 | . | .
CASSVATWGEQETQYF | TGTGCCAGCAGCGTAGCTACGTGGGGCGAGCAAGAGACCCAGTACTTC | TRBV9 | 16 | TRBJ2-5 | few | .
CASSPEGGLIYEQYF | TGTGCCAGCAGCCCGGAGGGCGGGTTGATCTACGAGCAGTACTTC | TRBV4-2 | 15 | TRBJ2-7 | . | .
CASSYSGMTNTEAFF | TGTGCCAGCAGTTACTCGGGGATGACGAACACTGAAGCTTTCTTT | TRBV6-5 | 15 | TRBJ1-1 | . | .
CASSRQGLDGYTF | TGTGCCAGCAGCAGGCAGGGATTGGATGGCTACACCTTC | TRBV7-9 | 13 | TRBJ1-2 | . | .
CASSQAQGVWTEAFF | TGCGCCAGCAGCCAAGCTCAGGGGGTTTGGACTGAAGCTTTCTTT | TRBV4-1 | 15 | TRBJ1-1 | . | TRBD1
CATSTTTGTETQYF | TGTGCCACCAGCACAACGACAGGGACAGAGACCCAGTACTTC | TRBV15 | 14 | TRBJ2-5 | once | TRBD1
CASSNADSYEQYF | TGTGCCAGCAGCAATGCGGACAGTTACGAGCAGTACTTC | TRBV5-1 | 13 | TRBJ2-7 | . | .
CASSSGQGAGNQPQHF | TGTGCCAGCAGTTCAGGACAGGGGGCCGGCAATCAGCCCCAGCATTTT | TRBV2 | 16 | TRBJ1-5 | many | TRBD1
CASSLEGQGRDIQYF | TGTGCCAGCAGCTTAGAAGGGCAGGGGCGAGACATTCAGTACTTC | TRBV7-8 | 15 | TRBJ2-4 | few | .
CASRFGSSYEQYF | TGTGCCAGCCGTTTTGGGAGCTCCTACGAGCAGTACTTC | TRBV7-9 | 13 | TRBJ2-7 | many | .
CASSPISGLDGYTF | TGTGCCAGCAGTCCGATCTCCGGGCTCGATGGCTACACCTTC | TRBV6-6 | 14 | TRBJ1-2 | many | .
CSARDDRTGGWETQYF | TGCAGTGCTAGAGATGACCGGACGGGGGGTTGGGAGACCCAGTACTTC | TRBV20-1 | 16 | TRBJ2-5 | few | TRBD2
CASSLGGANNEQFF | TGTGCCAGCAGCTTGGGGGGGGCGAACAATGAGCAGTTCTTC | TRBV7-9 | 14 | TRBJ2-1 | many | .